This T cell receptor beta chain is from a study of blood T cell repertoires in COVID-19. Study-level information: The samples span acute and convalescent COVID-19 from the United States, Italy and Spain.

Sequencing used immunoSEQ multiplex PCR; TCRdb keeps in-frame clones, though not all of them. This sample has some 120,000 clones, with 80% found just once. Germline CDR1 and CDR2: SGHTA and FQGTGA. This CDR3 region has 15 residues. Between the trimmed V and J ends, which lost 1 base and 0 bases, there was a span of 7 bases. The TCR sequence derives from a human donor in a cohort sampled during active COVID-19. The chain carries TRBV7-3 and TRBJ2-1, with unresolved D. Sequencing used peripheral blood. CDR3 coding DNA: TGTGCCAGCAGCTTAATCGCAGACTCCTACAATGAGCAGTTCTTC. Residues: CASSLIADSYNEQFF.